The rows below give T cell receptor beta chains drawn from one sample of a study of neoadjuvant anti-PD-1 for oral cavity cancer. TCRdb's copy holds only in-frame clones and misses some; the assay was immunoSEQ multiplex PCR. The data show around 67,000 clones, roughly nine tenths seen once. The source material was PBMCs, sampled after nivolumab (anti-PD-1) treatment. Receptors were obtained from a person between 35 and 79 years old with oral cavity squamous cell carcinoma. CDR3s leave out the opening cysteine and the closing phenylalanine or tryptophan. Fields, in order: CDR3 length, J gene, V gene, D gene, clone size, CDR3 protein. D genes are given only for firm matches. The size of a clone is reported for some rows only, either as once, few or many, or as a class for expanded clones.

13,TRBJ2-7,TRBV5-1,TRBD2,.,ASSFGGLASSEQY
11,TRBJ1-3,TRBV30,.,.,AWSRGTGNTIY
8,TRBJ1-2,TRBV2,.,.,ASSAWGYT
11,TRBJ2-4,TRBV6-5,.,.,ASTPGGANIQY
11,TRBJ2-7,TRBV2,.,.,ASSPKGTYEQY
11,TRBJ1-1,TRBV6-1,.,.,ASREDIHTEAF
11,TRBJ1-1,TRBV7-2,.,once,ASSLASYTEAF
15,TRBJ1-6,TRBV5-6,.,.,ASSLYRQSSYNSPLH
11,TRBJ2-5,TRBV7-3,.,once,ASSLGVEETQY
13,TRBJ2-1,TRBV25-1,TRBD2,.,ASSSTSGGYNEQF
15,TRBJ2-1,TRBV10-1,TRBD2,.,ASSESGTSGRGNEQF
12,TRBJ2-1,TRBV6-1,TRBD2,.,ASSEGPAGDEQF
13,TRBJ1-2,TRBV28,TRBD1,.,ASSTLGQGGYGYT
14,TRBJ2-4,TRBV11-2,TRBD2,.,ASSPGLAGGQNIQY
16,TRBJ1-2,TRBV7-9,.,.,ASSSRRAGGGSGYGYT
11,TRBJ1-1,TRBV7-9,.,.,ASTRLGNTEAF
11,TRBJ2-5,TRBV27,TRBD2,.,ASRPAGAETQY
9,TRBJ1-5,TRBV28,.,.,ASSQHQPQH
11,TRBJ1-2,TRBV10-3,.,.,AITIQGARGYT
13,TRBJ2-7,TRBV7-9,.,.,ASSPHRGYSYEQY
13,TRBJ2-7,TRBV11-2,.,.,ASSLDVGHAYEQY
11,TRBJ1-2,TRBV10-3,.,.,AISEPNTYGYT
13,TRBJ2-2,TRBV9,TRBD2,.,ASSSAGGLTGELF
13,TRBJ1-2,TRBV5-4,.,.,ASSLDAGRNYGYT
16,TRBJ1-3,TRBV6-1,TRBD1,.,ASSEAVGQGLSGNTIY
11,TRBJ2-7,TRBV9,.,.,ASSDGSAYEQY
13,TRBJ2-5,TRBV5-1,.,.,ASSLEMTGGGTQY
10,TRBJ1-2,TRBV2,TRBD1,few,AGQGRDYGYT
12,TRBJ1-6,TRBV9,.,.,ASSVAAINSPLH
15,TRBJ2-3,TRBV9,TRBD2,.,ASSVGTSGGARDTQY
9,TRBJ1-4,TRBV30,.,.,AWSPGRELF
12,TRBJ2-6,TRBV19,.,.,ASSTSSGANVLT
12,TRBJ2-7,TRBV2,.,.,ASTRSRFRLEQY
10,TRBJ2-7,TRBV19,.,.,ASSIVGEEQY
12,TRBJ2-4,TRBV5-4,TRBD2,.,ASSPGGGVNIQY
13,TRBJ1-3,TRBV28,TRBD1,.,ASRTGTSSGNTIY
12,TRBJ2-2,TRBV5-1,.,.,ASSLNLPTGELF